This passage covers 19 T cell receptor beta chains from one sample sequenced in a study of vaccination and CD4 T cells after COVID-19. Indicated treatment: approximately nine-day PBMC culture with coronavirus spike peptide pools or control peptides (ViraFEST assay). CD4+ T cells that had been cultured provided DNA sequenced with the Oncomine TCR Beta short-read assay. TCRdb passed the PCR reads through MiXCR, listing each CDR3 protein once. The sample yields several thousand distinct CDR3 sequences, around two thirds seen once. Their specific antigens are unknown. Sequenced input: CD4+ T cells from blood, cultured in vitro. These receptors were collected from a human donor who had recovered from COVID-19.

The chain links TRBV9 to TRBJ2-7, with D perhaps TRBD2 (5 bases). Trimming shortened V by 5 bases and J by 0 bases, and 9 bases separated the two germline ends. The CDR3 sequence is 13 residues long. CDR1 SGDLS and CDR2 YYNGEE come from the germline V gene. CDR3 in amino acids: CASRRVISYEQYF. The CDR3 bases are TGTGCCAGCAGGAGGGTGATCTCCTACGAGCAGTACTTC.

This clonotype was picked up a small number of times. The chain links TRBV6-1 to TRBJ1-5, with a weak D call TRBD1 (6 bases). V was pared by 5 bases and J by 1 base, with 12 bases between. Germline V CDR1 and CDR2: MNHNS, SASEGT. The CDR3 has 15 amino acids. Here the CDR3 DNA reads TGTGCCAGCAGTATAGACAGGAGAAGCAATCAGCCCCAGCATTTT. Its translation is CASSIDRRSNQPQHF.

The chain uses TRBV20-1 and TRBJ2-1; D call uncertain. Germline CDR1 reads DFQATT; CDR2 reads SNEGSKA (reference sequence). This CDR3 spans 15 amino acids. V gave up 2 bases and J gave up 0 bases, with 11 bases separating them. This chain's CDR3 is CSARMPTVSYNEQFF. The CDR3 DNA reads TGCAGTGCTAGAATGCCAACTGTCTCCTACAATGAGCAGTTCTTC.

The CDR3, as DNA: TGTGCCACCAGCAGTCTGCGGGGGACTATCGAAGACACCTACGAGCAGTACTTC. Its translation is CATSSLRGTIEDTYEQYF. The chain recombines TRBV15 with TRBJ2-7, with 7 bases fitting TRBD2. Looked up from germline, CDR1 is LNHNV and CDR2 is YYDKDF (reference sequence). Germline trimming cut 3 bases from V and 2 bases from J; bases unmatched to any gene: 16. The CDR3 is 18 amino acids.

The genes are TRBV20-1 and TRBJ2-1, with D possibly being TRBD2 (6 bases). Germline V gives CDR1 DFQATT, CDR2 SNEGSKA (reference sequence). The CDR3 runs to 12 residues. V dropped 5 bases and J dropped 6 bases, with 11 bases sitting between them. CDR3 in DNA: TGCAGTGCTGCTCGGGAGAGCAATGAGCAGTTCTTC. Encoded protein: CSAARESNEQFF.

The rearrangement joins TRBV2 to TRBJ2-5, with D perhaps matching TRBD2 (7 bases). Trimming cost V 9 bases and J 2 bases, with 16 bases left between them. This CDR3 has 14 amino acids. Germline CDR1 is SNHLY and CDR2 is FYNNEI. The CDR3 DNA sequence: TGTGCCAGGGGTGGCGGGGGCGGGCAAGAGACCCAGTACTTC. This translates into CARGGGGGQETQYF.

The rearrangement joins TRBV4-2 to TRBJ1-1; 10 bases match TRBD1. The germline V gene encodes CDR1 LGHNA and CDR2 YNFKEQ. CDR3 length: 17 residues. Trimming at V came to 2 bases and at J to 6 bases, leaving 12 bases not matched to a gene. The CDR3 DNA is TGTGCCAGCAGCCAAATTCGGGGGACAGGGGCTGGGGCTGAAGCTTTCTTT. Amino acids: CASSQIRGTGAGAEAFF.

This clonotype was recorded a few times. As DNA, the CDR3 is TGCAGTGCTCGCGATCCCAGGGGTTTCACCATATATTTT. It encodes CSARDPRGFTIYF. This sequence joins TRBV20-1 and TRBJ1-3; a weak D match, TRBD1 (6 bases). Trimming pared 5 bases from V and 9 bases from J, leaving 17 bases between. Germline CDR1 and CDR2: DFQATT and SNEGSKA (reference sequence). The CDR3 totals 13 residues.

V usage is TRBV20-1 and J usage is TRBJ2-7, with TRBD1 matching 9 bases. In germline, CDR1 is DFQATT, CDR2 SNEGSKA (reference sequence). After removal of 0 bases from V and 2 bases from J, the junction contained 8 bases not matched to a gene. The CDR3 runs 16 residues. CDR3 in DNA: TGCAGTGCTAGAGATCAGTCGGGACAGGGCCCCTACGAGCAGTACTTC. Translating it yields CSARDQSGQGPYEQYF.

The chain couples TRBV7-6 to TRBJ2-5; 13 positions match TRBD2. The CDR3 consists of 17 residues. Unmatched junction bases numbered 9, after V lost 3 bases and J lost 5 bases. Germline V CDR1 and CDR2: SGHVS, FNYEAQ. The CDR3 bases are TGTGCCAGCAGCTTGGAAACACTAGCGGGAGGGATTGAGACCCAGTACTTC. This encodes CASSLETLAGGIETQYF.

CDR3 loop: CASSFSQGVVNAEAFF. CDR3 nucleotide sequence: TGTGCCAGCAGCTTCTCACAGGGGGTGGTTAACGCTGAAGCTTTCTTT. The chain has TRBV5-4 and TRBJ1-1; 8 bases are a match to TRBD1. CDR1 SGHNT and CDR2 YYREEE come from the germline V gene (reference sequence). V trimming: 2 bases; J trimming: 6 bases; junction bases outside the gene matches: 12. The CDR3 is 16 residues long.

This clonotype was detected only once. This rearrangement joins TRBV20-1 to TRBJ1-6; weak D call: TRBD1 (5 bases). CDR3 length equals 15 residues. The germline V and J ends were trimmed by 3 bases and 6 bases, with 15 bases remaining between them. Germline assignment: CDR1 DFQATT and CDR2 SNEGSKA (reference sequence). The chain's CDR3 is CSASAESGINSPLHF. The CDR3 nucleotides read TGCAGTGCTAGTGCCGAATCAGGGATTAATTCACCCCTCCACTTT.

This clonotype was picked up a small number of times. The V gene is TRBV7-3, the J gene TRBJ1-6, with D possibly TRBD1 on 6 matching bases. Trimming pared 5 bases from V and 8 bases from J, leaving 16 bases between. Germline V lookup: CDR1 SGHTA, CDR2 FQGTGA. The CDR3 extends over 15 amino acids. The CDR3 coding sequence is TGTGCCAGCAGCAGGCAGGGAGCAGGGGATTCACCCCTCCACTTT. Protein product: CASSRQGAGDSPLHF.

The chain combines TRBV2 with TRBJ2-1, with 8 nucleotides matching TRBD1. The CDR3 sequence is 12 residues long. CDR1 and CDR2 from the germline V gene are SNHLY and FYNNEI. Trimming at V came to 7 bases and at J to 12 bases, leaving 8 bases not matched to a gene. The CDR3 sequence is CASTPEGTGQFF. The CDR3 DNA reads TGTGCCAGCACCCCAGAAGGGACAGGGCAGTTCTTC.

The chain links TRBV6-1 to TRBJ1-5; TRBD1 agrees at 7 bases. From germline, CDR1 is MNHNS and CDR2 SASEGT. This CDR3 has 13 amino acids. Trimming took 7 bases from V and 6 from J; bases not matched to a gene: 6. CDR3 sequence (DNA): TGTGCCAGCACGCAGGGGGGAGGTCAGCCCCAGCATTTT. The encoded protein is CASTQGGGQPQHF.

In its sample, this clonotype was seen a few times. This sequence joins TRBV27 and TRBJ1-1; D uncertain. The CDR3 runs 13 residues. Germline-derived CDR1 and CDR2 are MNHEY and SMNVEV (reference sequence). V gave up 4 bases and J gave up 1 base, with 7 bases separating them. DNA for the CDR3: TGTGCCAGCAGTTGGAAGGAGAACACTGAAGCTTTCTTT. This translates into CASSWKENTEAFF.

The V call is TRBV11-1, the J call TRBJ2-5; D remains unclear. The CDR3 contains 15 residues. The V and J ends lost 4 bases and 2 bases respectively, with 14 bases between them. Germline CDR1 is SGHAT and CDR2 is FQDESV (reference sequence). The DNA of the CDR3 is TGTGCCAGCAGCTCCATCGGAATACTGCAAGAGACCCAGTACTTC. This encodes CASSSIGILQETQYF. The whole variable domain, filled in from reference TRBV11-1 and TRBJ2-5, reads EAEVAQSPRYKITEKSQAVAFWCDPISGHATLYWYRQILGQGPELLVQFQDESVVDDSQLPKDRFSAERLKGVDSTLKIQPAELGDSAMYLCASSSIGILQETQYFGPGTRLLVL.

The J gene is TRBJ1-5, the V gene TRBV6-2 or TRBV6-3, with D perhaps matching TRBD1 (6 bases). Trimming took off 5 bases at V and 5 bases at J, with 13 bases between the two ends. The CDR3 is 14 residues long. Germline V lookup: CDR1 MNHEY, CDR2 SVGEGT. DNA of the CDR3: TGTGCCAGCAGTGCACAGGGTTGGTATCAGCCCCAGCATTTT. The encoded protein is CASSAQGWYQPQHF.

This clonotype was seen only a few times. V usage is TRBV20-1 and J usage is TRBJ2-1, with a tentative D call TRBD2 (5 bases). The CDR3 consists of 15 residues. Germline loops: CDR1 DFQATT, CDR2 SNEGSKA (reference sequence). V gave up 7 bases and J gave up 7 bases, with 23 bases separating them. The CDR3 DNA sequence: TGCAGTGTAAGTCTAGCCCCTTCACCGGGGAATGAGCAGTTCTTC. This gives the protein CSVSLAPSPGNEQFF.